The 24 T cell receptor beta chains in this list originate from one sample, sequenced in a study of HIV-infected patients and healthy controls. Reverse transcription used 450 to 500 ng RNA and constant-region primers for alpha and beta. Separate chain-specific third strand synthesis with multiplexing indices produced the alpha and beta libraries. TCRdb fed the 5' RACE reads into MiXCR, producing one record per CDR3 protein. Of about 16,000 distinct CDR3 sequences in the sample, roughly 9% were seen once. The repertoire came from unfractionated whole blood and reflected all unsorted peripheral T cells. Sequencing input: blood. The receptors originated from an adult in good health.

This clonotype appeared many times. This chain connects TRBV6-1 to TRBJ2-3; 10 bases map to TRBD2. This CDR3 has 18 amino acids. The V and J ends lost 3 bases and 0 bases, in that order; junction bases with no gene match: 9. Germline CDR1 reads MNHNS; CDR2 reads SASEGT. CDR3 DNA sequence: TGTGCCAGCAGTGAGGGGCTAGCGGGAGTTACTAGCACAGATACGCAGTATTTT. This gives the protein CASSEGLAGVTSTDTQYF.

This clonotype was seen just once. The chain links TRBV10-3 to TRBJ2-3; 8 bases fit TRBD2. Germline assignment: CDR1 ENHRY and CDR2 SYGVKD. CDR3 size: 14 residues. With 11 bases clipped from V and 1 base from J, the junction kept 8 bases outside the gene matches. The CDR3 DNA reads TGTGCCGCCAGCGGGAGTTGGGGCACAGATACGCAGTATTTT. The encoded protein is CAASGSWGTDTQYF.

There are a few counts of this clonotype. The chain joins TRBV6-2 or TRBV6-3 to TRBJ2-7, with D perhaps matching TRBD1 or TRBD2 (5 bases each). Trimming removed 4 bases at V and 3 bases at J, with 16 bases between. CDR1 is MNHEY, CDR2 SVGEGT, per germline. The CDR3 length is 15 residues. The CDR3 loop reads CASSSLRDQVYEQYV. The CDR3 DNA is TGTGCCAGCAGTTCCCTCCGGGACCAGGTCTACGAGCAGTACGTC.

The sample holds many counts of this clonotype. The chain combines TRBV29-1 with TRBJ2-3; 10 bases map to TRBD2. The CDR3 is 15 residues long. Germline V CDR1 and CDR2: SQVTM, ANQGSEA. V lost 3 bases, J lost 3 bases, and 6 bases stayed unmatched. CDR3 region: CSVDATSGKTDTQYF. The CDR3 bases are TGCAGCGTTGACGCAACTAGCGGGAAGACAGATACGCAGTATTTT.

In its sample, this clonotype ranks as medium-sized. The V call is TRBV3-1, the J call TRBJ2-5; 7 bases agree with TRBD1. CDR3 size: 14 residues. V lost 5 bases and J lost 3; bases outside the gene matches: 6. The germline CDR1 and CDR2 sequences are LGHDT and YNNKEL (reference sequence). The CDR3 here is CASSESDRKETQYF. The CDR3 DNA follows: TGTGCCAGCAGCGAGTCGGACAGGAAAGAGACCCAGTACTTC.

The chain joins TRBV28 to TRBJ2-7; possibly TRBD1 for D (5 bases). The CDR3 sequence is 16 residues long. CDR1 and CDR2 from the germline V gene are MDHEN and SYDVKM. V dropped 4 bases and J dropped 4 bases, with 20 bases sitting between them. CDR3 sequence: CASSYLGARYLYEQYF. The CDR3 nucleotides read TGTGCCAGCAGTTACCTAGGGGCGAGATACCTTTACGAGCAGTACTTC.

This clonotype was counted only a few times. V usage is TRBV19 and J usage is TRBJ1-5; D remains ambiguous. The CDR3 contains 15 residues. CDR1 is LNHDA, CDR2 SQIVND, per germline (reference sequence). Trimming cost V 5 bases and J 1 base, with 12 bases left between them. CDR3: CASSPGSLSNQPQHF. CDR3 nucleotides: TGTGCCAGTAGTCCCGGGAGCTTGAGCAATCAGCCCCAGCATTTT.

This clonotype was seen only once. This chain joins TRBV7-2 and TRBJ2-5; 8 bases are a match to TRBD1. Germline trimming cut 6 bases from V and 3 bases from J; bases unmatched to any gene: 15. This CDR3 is 17 amino acids long. CDR1 SGHTA and CDR2 FQGNSA come from the germline V gene. The CDR3, as DNA: TGTGCCAGCAGACCCGACAGGGGCGCCGGTATCGAAGAGACCCAGTACTTC. Translation gives CASRPDRGAGIEETQYF.

This clonotype appeared many times. This sequence joins TRBV5-1 and TRBJ1-4, with a possible D match to TRBD1 (6 bases). In germline, CDR1 is SGHRS, CDR2 YFSETQ. The CDR3 extends over 14 amino acids. The V end was cut by 2 bases, the J end by 7 bases, with 12 bases between. The CDR3 is CASSFQTGVEKLFF. In DNA, the CDR3 is TGCGCCAGCAGCTTCCAGACAGGAGTTGAAAAACTGTTTTTT.

The CDR3 protein is CSASTGFTDTQYF. As DNA, the CDR3 is TGCAGTGCTAGTACGGGATTCACAGATACGCAGTATTTT. This chain connects TRBV20-1 to TRBJ2-3; D may be TRBD2 (5 bases). The CDR3 is 13 residues long. Germline CDR1 and CDR2: DFQATT and SNEGSKA (reference sequence). Between the trimmed V and J ends, which lost 3 bases and 2 bases, there was a span of 9 bases.

The chain has TRBV19 and TRBJ2-3; tentative D call: TRBD1 (5 bases). Germline V gene sequence: CDR1 LNHDA, CDR2 SQIVND (reference sequence). This CDR3 contains 13 residues. Deletions cut 8 bases from V and 2 bases from J, with 11 bases between. DNA for the CDR3: TGTGCCAGTGGCGACAGATTCACAGATACGCAGTATTTT. As protein: CASGDRFTDTQYF. Full variable domain (rest looked up from reference TRBV19 and TRBJ2-3): DGGITQSPKYLFRKEGQNVTLSCEQNLNHDAMYWYRQDPGQGLRLIYYSQIVNDFQKGDIAEGYSVSREKKESFPLTVTSAQKNPTAFYLCASGDRFTDTQYFGPGTRLTVL.

This sequence joins TRBV12-3 or TRBV12-4 and TRBJ2-3; 7 bases match TRBD1. J lost 4 bases, V lost 6 bases, and 7 bases had no gene match. The CDR3 consists of 14 residues. CDR3 nucleotide sequence: TGTGCCAGCAGCTTGACAGGGTCTCCAGATACGCAGTATTTT. It translates to CASSLTGSPDTQYF.

This clonotype occurred many times. DNA for the CDR3: TGTGCCAGCAGTGGACAGTTCTCGAACACCGGGGAGCTGTTTTTT. Residues: CASSGQFSNTGELFF. This sequence joins TRBV2 and TRBJ2-2; maybe TRBD1 (5 bases). The V gene lost 4 bases and the J gene lost 0 bases, with 9 bases spanning the gap. The CDR3 runs to 15 residues. Germline CDR1 is SNHLY and CDR2 is FYNNEI.

This clonotype was seen repeatedly, ten times or more. The chain carries TRBV4-3 and TRBJ2-1; D might be TRBD2 (6 bases). Germline V gene sequence: CDR1 LGHNA, CDR2 YSLEER. This CDR3 has 13 amino acids. V dropped 3 bases and J dropped 7 bases, with 10 bases sitting between them. CDR3: CASSQAGFNEQFF. The DNA of the CDR3 is TGCGCCAGCAGCCAGGCGGGGTTTAATGAGCAGTTCTTC.

This clonotype was seen ten or more times. The J gene is TRBJ2-2, the V gene TRBV3-1; TRBD1 agrees at 7 bases. Germline V gene sequence: CDR1 LGHDT, CDR2 YNNKEL (reference sequence). CDR3 length: 18 residues. Trimming cost V 1 base and J 3 bases; bases outside gene matches: 11. The CDR3 loop reads CASSQVQTGTVYTGELFF. Here the CDR3 DNA reads TGTGCCAGCAGCCAAGTCCAAACCGGGACAGTATACACCGGGGAGCTGTTTTTT.

The chain couples TRBV20-1 to TRBJ2-3; TRBD2 matches 13 bases. The CDR3 runs to 17 residues. V shed 4 bases and J 0 bases; nucleotides not matched to a gene: 7. The V gene's germline CDR1 is DFQATT and CDR2 SNEGSKA (reference sequence). In nucleotides, the CDR3 is TGCAGTGCTACCCGACTAGCGGGAGGTGGAAGCACAGATACGCAGTATTTT. This codes for CSATRLAGGGSTDTQYF.

The CDR3 here is CASSFLPTGDEQFF. The CDR3 DNA reads TGTGCCAGCAGCTTTCTGCCTACTGGGGATGAGCAGTTCTTC. The chain has TRBV7-3 and TRBJ2-1; D not certain. The CDR3 runs to 14 residues. CDR1 and CDR2 (germline): SGHTA, FQGTGA. V was clipped by 3 bases and J by 8 bases, with 14 bases between them.

By share of the sample, this clonotype is medium-sized (0.01 to 0.1%). The chain carries TRBV12-3 or TRBV12-4 and TRBJ2-3; D possibly corresponds to TRBD1 (6 bases). The CDR3 sequence is 15 residues long. V dropped 6 bases and J dropped 0 bases, with 13 bases sitting between them. The CDR3 is CASSLFGQSTDTQYF. The CDR3 region has the DNA TGTGCCAGCAGCCTATTCGGACAGAGCACAGATACGCAGTATTTT.

This clonotype was seen repeatedly, ten times or more. The chain combines TRBV12-3 or TRBV12-4 with TRBJ2-3; D is undetermined. V gave up 3 bases and J gave up 4 bases, with 8 bases separating them. The CDR3 covers 13 residues. CDR3 in amino acids: CASSFPRADTQYF. CDR3 DNA sequence: TGTGCCAGCAGTTTCCCTCGTGCAGATACGCAGTATTTT.

V is TRBV18 and J is TRBJ2-3; either TRBD1 or TRBD2 may fit D (6 bases each). The CDR3 extends over 15 amino acids. Germline V lookup: CDR1 KGHSH, CDR2 LQKENI. Trimming pared 3 bases from V and 5 bases from J, leaving 15 bases between. Here the CDR3 reads CASSPRQGTGDTQYF. CDR3 coding DNA: TGTGCCAGCTCACCGAGGCAGGGGACTGGAGATACGCAGTATTTT.

This clonotype counts as medium-sized. This chain joins TRBV20-1 and TRBJ2-2, with TRBD2 matching over 13 bases. The germline gives CDR1 DFQATT, CDR2 SNEGSKA (reference sequence). Germline trimming cut 6 bases from V and 0 bases from J; bases unmatched to any gene: 1. This CDR3 has 15 amino acids. The CDR3 DNA reads as TGCAGTGCCGGGACTAGCGGGACGAACACCGGGGAGCTGTTTTTT. It translates to CSAGTSGTNTGELFF.

This clonotype was recorded many times. This chain links TRBV5-1 with TRBJ1-6; 9 nucleotides match TRBD1. The CDR3 covers 16 residues. The germline V gene encodes CDR1 SGHRS and CDR2 YFSETQ. Trimming removed 4 bases from V and 10 bases from J; junction bases left unmatched: 12. The CDR3 region has the DNA TGCGCCAGCAGCAACCAACCGGGACAGGGCGCCTCACCCCTCCACTTT. Encoded protein: CASSNQPGQGASPLHF.

In its sample, this clonotype was seen many times. The chain's CDR3 is CASSQVSGANVLTF. Written as DNA, the CDR3 is TGCGCCAGCAGCCAAGTATCTGGGGCCAACGTCCTGACTTTC. The V call is TRBV4-1, the J call TRBJ2-6; no reliable D call. This CDR3 is built from 14 residues. Germline V CDR1 and CDR2: MGHRA, YSYEKL. V lost 1 base and J 1 base, leaving 2 bases between the germline ends.

This clonotype is labeled as medium-sized. This chain links TRBV6-1 with TRBJ1-5; D is unresolved. CDR1 and CDR2 from the germline V gene are MNHNS and SASEGT. This CDR3 spans 14 amino acids. V lost 3 bases and J 5 bases, leaving 11 bases between the germline ends. CDR3 DNA: TGTGCCAGCAGTGAGGTGGACGGGTATCAGCCCCAGCATTTT. Translated, it gives CASSEVDGYQPQHF.